These 14 T cell receptor beta chains originate from one sample sequenced in a study of long-term antiretroviral therapy in people with HIV. At survey level, the immunoSEQ assay was run in its v3.0 version. The repertoire was sequenced with immunoSEQ multiplex PCR; TCRdb's copy has only in-frame clones and lacks some. The sample gives tens of thousands of clones, about 77% of which show up once; more than 4% is in the top ten. The material was unsorted PBMCs, obtained 0.5 years after starting antiretroviral therapy. The source of these receptors is a woman between 40 and 50 years old with HIV.

The chain recombines TRBV12-1 with TRBJ2-3. TRBV12-1 is a recognized pseudogene. CDR3 length: 14 amino acids. Written as DNA, the CDR3 is TGTGCCAGCATCTTAAAAGCCTGGGGAGATACGCAGTATTTT. The encoded protein is CASILKAWGDTQYF.

This clone is termed large (0.1 to 1%). The chain combines TRBV28 with TRBJ2-7; 7 bases line up with TRBD1. This CDR3 region has 19 residues. Per the germline V gene, CDR1 is MDHEN and CDR2 is SYDVKM. The V segment lost 4 bases and the J segment 1 base; nucleotides outside the gene matches: 19. The CDR3 spells CASSSLVMRGLAYSYEQYF. In nucleotides, the CDR3 is TGTGCCAGCAGTTCCCTGGTAATGAGGGGGCTGGCCTATTCCTACGAGCAGTACTTC.

The chain combines TRBV15 with TRBJ2-7, with 10 bases identical to TRBD1. CDR1 is LNHNV and CDR2 is YYDKDF in the germline V gene (reference sequence). Trimming removed 4 bases from V and 3 bases from J; junction bases left unmatched: 9. This CDR3 region has 16 residues. This CDR3 is CATSTSQGTGDYEQYF. In nucleotides, the CDR3 is TGTGCCACCAGCACTTCCCAAGGGACAGGGGACTACGAGCAGTACTTC.

The chain employs TRBV4-1 and TRBJ1-1; D gene unclear. The V gene lost 1 base and the J gene lost 0 bases, with 6 bases spanning the gap. This CDR3 contains 14 residues. Per the germline V gene, CDR1 is MGHRA and CDR2 is YSYEKL. The CDR3 DNA is TGCGCCAGCAGCCAAGCATTGCTGAACACTGAAGCTTTCTTT. This translates into CASSQALLNTEAFF.

The gene calls are TRBV18 and TRBJ2-3; perhaps TRBD2 as D (5 bases). V dropped 1 base and J dropped 4 bases, with 15 bases sitting between them. This CDR3 is built from 16 residues. The V gene's germline CDR1 is KGHSH and CDR2 LQKENI. CDR3 sequence reads: CASSPLSGWGADTQYF. DNA of the CDR3: TGTGCCAGCTCACCACTGTCGGGATGGGGAGCAGATACGCAGTATTTT.

The rearrangement uses TRBV30 and TRBJ2-3; D is ambiguous. Germline lookup yields CDR1 GTSNPN and CDR2 SVGIG (reference sequence). V was cut by 6 bases and J by 0 bases, with 10 bases left in between. This CDR3 region has 13 residues. The CDR3 reads CACRMESTDTQYF. CDR3 DNA: TGTGCCTGCAGAATGGAGAGCACAGATACGCAGTATTTT.

The J gene is TRBJ1-1, the V gene TRBV5-1; weak D call: TRBD1 (6 bases). The V end was cut by 6 bases, the J end by 5 bases, with 17 bases between. The CDR3 is made up of 14 amino acids. The germline V gene encodes CDR1 SGHRS and CDR2 YFSETQ. The CDR3 region is CASIRGAEGTEAFF. CDR3 DNA sequence: TGCGCCAGCATCCGGGGGGCGGAAGGAACTGAAGCTTTCTTT.

The chain carries TRBV28 and TRBJ2-1, with a tentative D call TRBD2 (5 bases). V lost 3 bases, J lost 10 bases, and 16 bases lay in between. This CDR3 region has 14 residues. Germline V gives CDR1 MDHEN, CDR2 SYDVKM. The CDR3 nucleotides read TGTGCCAGCAGTTTCCCTCGAGCAGGAGGCGAGCAGTTCTTC. Translating gives CASSFPRAGGEQFF.

The J gene is TRBJ1-1, the V gene TRBV5-6; 7 bases fit TRBD1. There are 14 residues in the CDR3. The J segment lost 4 bases and the V segment lost 0 bases, leaving 3 bases of the junction unmatched. Germline CDR1 SGHDT, CDR2 YYEEEE. The CDR3 bases are TGTGCCAGCAGCTTGGGGGCAGGGGGCACTGAAGCTTTCTTT. Its translation is CASSLGAGGTEAFF.

In its sample, this clone was seen a few times. This chain joins TRBV30 and TRBJ1-1, with no clear D. V lost 3 bases to trimming and J lost 1 base, with 9 bases between them. In germline, CDR1 is GTSNPN, CDR2 SVGIG (reference sequence). The CDR3 loop spans 13 amino acids. The CDR3 loop is CAWSVLRNTEAFF. In DNA form, the CDR3 reads TGTGCCTGGAGCGTACTCAGGAACACTGAAGCTTTCTTT.

The CDR3 is CASRQGLIYGYTF. In DNA, the CDR3 is TGTGCCAGCAGACAGGGTTTGATTTATGGCTACACCTTC. The V gene is TRBV27, the J gene TRBJ1-2; a possible D gene is TRBD1 (6 bases). This CDR3 is 13 amino acids long. The germline V gene has CDR1 MNHEY and CDR2 SMNVEV (reference sequence). V lost 6 bases and J lost 5, with 13 bases in between.

V gene TRBV4-1 combines with J gene TRBJ2-5; D gene uncertain. Germline V lookup: CDR1 MGHRA, CDR2 YSYEKL. V was shortened by 5 bases and J by 1 base, with 11 bases between the two germline ends. The CDR3 is 14 amino acids. CDR3 in DNA: TGCGCCAGCAGCTCCCAACCGAGCCAAGAGACCCAGTACTTC. The encoded protein is CASSSQPSQETQYF.

This sequence joins TRBV15 and TRBJ1-2; 8 nucleotides line up with TRBD1. CDR1 and CDR2 from the germline V gene are LNHNV and YYDKDF (reference sequence). J gave up 8 bases and V 0 bases, and 8 bases lay outside the gene matches. The CDR3 length is 15 residues. The CDR3 region is CATSRDRTGTRGYTF. For the CDR3, the DNA is TGTGCCACCAGCAGAGATCGGACAGGGACTCGGGGCTACACCTTC.

The chain is built from TRBV7-9 and TRBJ2-1, with TRBD1 identical over 9 bases. V shed 7 bases, J shed 7 bases, and the junction held 14 bases outside the gene matches. The CDR3 totals 16 residues. Germline V gene lookup returns CDR1 SEHNR and CDR2 FQNEAQ (reference sequence). CDR3 residues: CASKPPQGTGKNEQFF. Written as DNA, the CDR3 is TGTGCCAGCAAACCACCCCAGGGGACAGGGAAGAATGAGCAGTTCTTC. Drawing the rest from reference TRBV7-9 and TRBJ2-1, the complete variable domain is DTGVSQNPRHKITKRGQNVTFRCDPISEHNRLYWYRQTLGQGPEFLTYFQNEAQLEKSRLLSDRFSAERPKGSFSTLEIQRTEQGDSAMYLCASKPPQGTGKNEQFFGPGTRLTVL.